One and the same sample provided the 23 T cell receptor beta chains below, sequenced in a study of beta chain features in type 1 diabetes listed by TCRdb under 2018. What the study reported, not specific to this receptor: A moderate but significant shortening of TCRB CDR3 length was observed in type 1 diabetes patients in all four CD4+ subsets.

The library was made by the immunoSEQ multiplex PCR assay. The entire amount of isolated RNA was reverse transcribed using the High Capacity cDNA Reverse Transcription Kit, so the sequenced TCRB transcripts were expressed ones. TCRdb holds this immuneACCESS table with in-frame rearrangements only. Some clones are missing; in checked studies, unresolved V genes explain under half, and the rest has no known cause. This sample has some 240,000 clones in its table, and 16% of those were observed once. 0.065% to 0.095% of the sample belongs to the ten largest clones. Their antigen targets remain unknown. The sequencing input was naive CD4+ T cells from blood. In the paper's terms, the cell subset or site label means: true naive CD4+ T cells. These receptors all come from a man under 40 with type 1 diabetes.

This clone appeared a few times. The chain joins TRBV18 to TRBJ2-4, with D uncertain. Germline V lookup: CDR1 KGHSH, CDR2 LQKENI. The germline V and J ends were trimmed by 6 bases and 8 bases, with 11 bases remaining between them. The CDR3 has 12 residues. This CDR3 reads CASSPYADIQYF. CDR3 sequence (DNA): TGTGCCAGCTCTCCGTATGCGGACATTCAGTACTTC.

This chain connects TRBV5-8 to TRBJ2-7; D is tentatively TRBD1 or TRBD2 (5 bases each). Trimming shortened V by 0 bases and J by 3 bases, and 10 bases separated the two germline ends. Per the germline V gene, CDR1 is SGHTS and CDR2 is YDEGEE. This CDR3 comprises 14 residues. DNA of the CDR3: TGTGCCAGCAGCTTGGGGGGGATTCTCTACGAGCAGTACTTC. Translation: CASSLGGILYEQYF.

This clone has a handful of counts. The gene calls are TRBV30 and TRBJ2-5; D uncertain. V shed 0 bases and J shed 5 bases, with 10 bases lying between them. The CDR3 runs to 13 residues. Per germline, CDR1 GTSNPN and CDR2 SVGIG (reference sequence). CDR3 residues: CAWSVQLLETQYF. CDR3 sequence (DNA): TGTGCCTGGAGTGTACAGCTTTTGGAGACCCAGTACTTC.

This clone was seen more than once but under ten times. The chain recombines TRBV25-1 with TRBJ2-1; perhaps TRBD2 as D (6 bases). Trimming shortened V by 6 bases and J by 9 bases, and 12 bases separated the two germline ends. The CDR3 contains 12 residues. Germline lookup yields CDR1 MGHDK and CDR2 SYGVNS. CDR3: CASSGSIVEQFF. CDR3 bases: TGTGCCAGCAGCGGGAGTATCGTTGAGCAGTTCTTC.

In this sample, this clone turned up a few times. The rearrangement joins TRBV27 to TRBJ2-7; TRBD1 matches at 7 bases. The junction had 9 bases not matched to a gene; V was cut back by 3 bases and J by 4 bases. The CDR3 length is 15 residues. Per the germline V gene, CDR1 is MNHEY and CDR2 is SMNVEV (reference sequence). The CDR3 loop is CASSLSPTGQYEQYF. CDR3 DNA sequence: TGTGCCAGCAGTTTGTCGCCGACAGGGCAATACGAGCAGTACTTC.

The chain is built from TRBV20-1 and TRBJ2-1; D call uncertain. Germline V gives CDR1 DFQATT, CDR2 SNEGSKA (reference sequence). Deletions cut 2 bases from V and 8 bases from J, with 7 bases between. The CDR3 spans 11 residues. This chain's CDR3 is CSARLRDEQFF. The CDR3, as DNA: TGCAGTGCTAGATTACGCGATGAGCAGTTCTTC.

This clone occurred a few times. V usage is TRBV14 and J usage is TRBJ1-4, with D perhaps TRBD1 (6 bases). The ends were cut back, 4 bases at V and 8 bases at J, with 17 bases in the middle. This CDR3 has 15 amino acids. Germline V gene data show CDR1 as SGHDN and CDR2 as FVKESK. CDR3 amino acids: CASSPHRVREEKLFF. CDR3 DNA: TGTGCCAGCAGCCCGCACAGGGTGCGAGAGGAAAAACTGTTTTTT.

With regard to this clone: The junction shows a germline mismatch at one end, possibly a read error. This rearrangement joins TRBV4-2 to TRBJ2-5, with 7 bases aligning to TRBD2. Germline V gives CDR1 LGHNA, CDR2 YNFKEQ. CDR3 length: 14 residues. CDR3 in DNA: TGTGCCAGCAGCCAAAAGCGGGACCAGGAGACCCAGTACTTC. Its translation: CASSQKRDQETQYF.

The chain is built from TRBV29-1 and TRBJ2-7; unclear D gene. V was clipped by 4 bases and J by 1 base, with 8 bases between them. Germline lookup yields CDR1 SQVTM and CDR2 ANQGSEA. The CDR3 totals 12 residues. CDR3 sequence reads: CSVAPRSYEQYF. In nucleotides, the CDR3 is TGCAGCGTTGCGCCCAGATCCTACGAGCAGTACTTC.

The chain links TRBV5-6 to TRBJ2-1, with D perhaps matching TRBD1 (6 bases). The CDR3 contains 14 residues. CDR1 is SGHDT, CDR2 YYEEEE, per germline. The V end lost 4 bases, the J end lost 2 bases, and 10 bases lay between the germline ends. DNA of the CDR3: TGTGCCAGCAGCCCGGACAGAACCTACAATGAGCAGTTCTTC. Encoded protein: CASSPDRTYNEQFF. The full variable domain, its missing parts supplied by reference TRBV5-6 and TRBJ2-1, is DAGVTQSPTHLIKTRGQQVTLRCSPKSGHDTVSWYQQALGQGPQFIFQYYEEEERQRGNFPDRFSGHQFPNYSSELNVNALLLGDSALYLCASSPDRTYNEQFFGPGTRLTVL.

This clone has just a few counts. Other DNA sequences in this sample translate to the same CDR3. The chain has TRBV29-1 and TRBJ2-1; the D gene is possibly TRBD1 (7 bases). Germline CDR1 is SQVTM and CDR2 is ANQGSEA. This CDR3 is 13 amino acids long. The germline V and J ends were trimmed by 4 bases and 9 bases, with 16 bases remaining between them. The DNA for the CDR3 is TGCAGCGTTGGGGGTCGGCGGGACAGTGAGCAGTTCTTC. As protein: CSVGGRRDSEQFF.

J is TRBJ2-1 and V is TRBV5-1; 9 nucleotides align to TRBD2. This CDR3 region has 15 residues. From germline, CDR1 is SGHRS and CDR2 YFSETQ. J was trimmed by 5 bases and V by 4 bases; bases with no gene match: 7. CDR3 bases: TGCGCCAGCAGCCCGTTAGCGGGAGTCAACAATGAGCAGTTCTTC. Protein product: CASSPLAGVNNEQFF.

This clone has more than one count but fewer than ten. V is TRBV4-1 and J is TRBJ2-1, with 15 bases matching TRBD2. Germline lookup yields CDR1 MGHRA and CDR2 YSYEKL. CDR3 size: 16 residues. Trimming removed 2 bases from V and 8 bases from J; junction bases left unmatched: 4. The CDR3 region has the DNA TGCGCCAGCAGCCAACGGACTAGCGGGAGGGCGGATGAGCAGTTCTTC. Translating it yields CASSQRTSGRADEQFF.

This clone has more than one count but fewer than ten. The sample has other DNA sequences that encode this CDR3 too. The J gene is TRBJ1-5, the V gene TRBV6-5; weak D call: TRBD1 (5 bases). Trimming removed 3 bases at V and 4 bases at J, with 7 bases between. There are 13 residues in the CDR3. Germline V gene lookup returns CDR1 MNHEY and CDR2 SVGAGI. CDR3 in amino acids: CASSYGGNQPQHF. The CDR3 DNA follows: TGTGCCAGCAGTTATGGGGGGAATCAGCCCCAGCATTTT.

Note on this clone: This same CDR3 is encoded by further DNA sequences in the sample. The chain couples TRBV29-1 to TRBJ2-5; 8 nucleotides align to TRBD1. The CDR3 extends over 14 amino acids. Germline V lookup: CDR1 SQVTM, CDR2 ANQGSEA. V trimming: 6 bases; J trimming: 2 bases; junction bases outside the gene matches: 8. This chain's CDR3 is CSVLDRVTQETQYF. Written as DNA, the CDR3 is TGCAGCGTGCTGGACAGGGTGACGCAAGAGACCCAGTACTTC.

This clone has a single count. The chain is built from TRBV28 and TRBJ2-5; the D gene is possibly TRBD2 (6 bases). Germline lookup yields CDR1 MDHEN and CDR2 SYDVKM. The CDR3 is 12 residues long. Trimming took 8 bases from V and 4 from J, leaving 11 bases between them. CDR3: CASVGGGETQYF. The DNA for the CDR3 is TGTGCCAGCGTGGGGGGTGGAGAGACCCAGTACTTC.

V gene TRBV20-1 combines with J gene TRBJ2-5; D is unclear. The germline gives CDR1 DFQATT, CDR2 SNEGSKA (reference sequence). The CDR3 has 11 amino acids. V lost 0 bases to trimming and J lost 6 bases, with 5 bases between them. As DNA, the CDR3 is TGCAGTGCTAGAGATCGCAAGACCCAGTACTTC. Amino acids: CSARDRKTQYF.

This chain links TRBV6-1 with TRBJ2-7; D is ambiguous. V lost 1 base and J lost 3, with 13 bases in between. The CDR3 totals 15 residues. Per the germline V gene, CDR1 is MNHNS and CDR2 is SASEGT. CDR3 coding DNA: TGTGCCAGCAGTGAAGGACCGGGCCTCGGCTACGAGCAGTACTTC. Translated: CASSEGPGLGYEQYF.

The V and J genes are TRBV29-1 and TRBJ2-3; 9 bases align to TRBD2. The V gene end was trimmed by 7 bases and the J gene end by 2 bases; junction bases not matched to a gene: 10. Germline V gives CDR1 SQVTM, CDR2 ANQGSEA. The CDR3 has 15 residues. Here the CDR3 reads CSESLSGSPTDTQYF. CDR3 nucleotides: TGCAGCGAGTCTCTTAGCGGGAGCCCCACAGATACGCAGTATTTT.

Points on this clone: Other DNA variants within this sample encode the same CDR3. The rearrangement links TRBV29-1 to TRBJ1-1, with unresolved D. The CDR3 consists of 12 residues. Germline V lookup: CDR1 SQVTM, CDR2 ANQGSEA. The germline V and J ends were trimmed by 4 bases and 0 bases, with 6 bases remaining between them. CDR3 sequence: CSVGGLNTEAFF. CDR3 in DNA: TGCAGCGTTGGAGGGCTGAACACTGAAGCTTTCTTT.

The V gene is TRBV11-2, the J gene TRBJ2-7; D ambiguous. The CDR3 extends over 12 amino acids. V was cut by 3 bases and J by 1 base, with 4 bases left in between. CDR1 and CDR2 from the germline V gene are SGHAT and FQNNGV. The CDR3 region is CASSLSSYEQYF. CDR3 coding DNA: TGTGCCAGCAGCTTGTCGTCCTACGAGCAGTACTTC.

In its sample, this clone was seen a few times. The rearrangement uses TRBV29-1 and TRBJ2-7; 9 bases align to TRBD1. This CDR3 has 14 amino acids. Germline lookup yields CDR1 SQVTM and CDR2 ANQGSEA. V lost 4 bases to trimming and J lost 2 bases; unmatched junction nucleotides: 6. The CDR3 DNA follows: TGCAGCGTTGGTACCGGGACAGGGCCCTACGAGCAGTACTTC. This gives the protein CSVGTGTGPYEQYF.

The chain is built from TRBV5-1 and TRBJ2-5, with TRBD1 identical over 8 bases. Germline V gene sequence: CDR1 SGHRS, CDR2 YFSETQ. The length of the CDR3 is 14 residues. V lost 4 bases to trimming and J lost 5 bases; unmatched junction nucleotides: 7. CDR3 protein: CASSVPGGAETQYF. The DNA of the CDR3 is TGCGCCAGCAGCGTTCCAGGGGGCGCGGAGACCCAGTACTTC.